This T cell receptor beta chain was observed in a study of OX40 agonist ivuxolimab in advanced cancers. Study background: Dose-escalation patients were diagnosed with hepatocellular carcinoma, melanoma, renal cell cancer or head and neck cancer. Overall study results and limits: Specificity for antigen went undetermined in the expanded peripheral T cells.

Only in-frame clones appear in the TCRdb table, and some are missing; sequencing was by immunoSEQ multiplex PCR. This sample has 55,000 to 70,000 clones; 82% occur once, and the top ten carry roughly a tenth. Of note for this clone: As yet, its antigen is unknown.

Trimming took off 8 bases at V and 1 base at J, with 11 bases between the two ends. This CDR3 is built from 13 residues. CDR1 is WNHNN, CDR2 SYGVQD, per germline (reference sequence). The rearrangement uses TRBV10-1 and TRBJ2-5; D possibly corresponds to TRBD1 (5 bases). The TCR was taken from an adult with an advanced solid tumor such as melanoma, head and neck, liver or kidney cancer. Source: CD4+ or CD8+ T cells sorted from blood, taken in a trial of the OX40 agonist ivuxolimab. CDR3: CASRMGPQETQYF. The CDR3 bases are TGCGCCAGCCGCATGGGGCCCCAAGAGACCCAGTACTTC.